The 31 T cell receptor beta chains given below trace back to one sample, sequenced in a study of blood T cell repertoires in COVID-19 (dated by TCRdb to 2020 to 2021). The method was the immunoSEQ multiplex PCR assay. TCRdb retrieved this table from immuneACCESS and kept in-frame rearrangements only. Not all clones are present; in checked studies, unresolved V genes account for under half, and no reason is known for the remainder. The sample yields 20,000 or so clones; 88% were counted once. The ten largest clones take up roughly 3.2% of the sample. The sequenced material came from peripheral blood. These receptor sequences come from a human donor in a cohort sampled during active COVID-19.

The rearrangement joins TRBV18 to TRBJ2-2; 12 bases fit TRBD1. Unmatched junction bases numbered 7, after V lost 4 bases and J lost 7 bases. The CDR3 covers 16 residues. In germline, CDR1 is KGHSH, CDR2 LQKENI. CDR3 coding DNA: TGTGCCAGCTCACGCCCGGGACAGGGGGCTGGCGGGGAGCTGTTTTTT. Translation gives CASSRPGQGAGGELFF.

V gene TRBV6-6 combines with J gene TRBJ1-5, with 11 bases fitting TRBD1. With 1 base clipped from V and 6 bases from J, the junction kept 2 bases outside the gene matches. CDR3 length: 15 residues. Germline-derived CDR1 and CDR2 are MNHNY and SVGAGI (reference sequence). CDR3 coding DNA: TGTGCCAGCAGTTACTGGACAGGGGGCACTCAGCCCCAGCATTTT. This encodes CASSYWTGGTQPQHF.

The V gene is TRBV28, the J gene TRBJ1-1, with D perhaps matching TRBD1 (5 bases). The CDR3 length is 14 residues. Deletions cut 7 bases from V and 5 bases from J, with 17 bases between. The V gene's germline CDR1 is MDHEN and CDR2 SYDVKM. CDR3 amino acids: CASTRGGVGTEAFF. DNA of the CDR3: TGTGCCAGCACCCGGGGGGGGGTTGGAACTGAAGCTTTCTTT.

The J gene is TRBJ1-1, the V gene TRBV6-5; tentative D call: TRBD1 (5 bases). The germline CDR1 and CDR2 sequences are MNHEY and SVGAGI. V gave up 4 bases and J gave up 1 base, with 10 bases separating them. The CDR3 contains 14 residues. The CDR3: CASSFREPNTEAFF. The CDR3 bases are TGTGCCAGCAGTTTCAGGGAACCGAACACTGAAGCTTTCTTT.

The CDR3 spells CASSQARQGKDYTF. The CDR3 bases are TGTGCCAGCAGCCAAGCGCGGCAGGGGAAAGACTACACCTTC. This chain joins TRBV3-1 (or the pseudogene TRBV3-2) and TRBJ1-2; TRBD1 is a possible D gene (6 bases). The CDR3 has 14 amino acids. Trimming left V 1 base short and J 10 bases short, with 16 bases between. Germline V gene sequence: CDR1 LGHDT, CDR2 YNNKEL (reference sequence).

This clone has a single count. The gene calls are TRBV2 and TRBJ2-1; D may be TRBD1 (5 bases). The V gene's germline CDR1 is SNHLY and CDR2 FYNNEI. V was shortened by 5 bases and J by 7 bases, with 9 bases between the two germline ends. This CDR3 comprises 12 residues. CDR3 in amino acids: CASSHRTNEQFF. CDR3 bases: TGTGCCAGCAGTCACCGGACAAATGAGCAGTTCTTC. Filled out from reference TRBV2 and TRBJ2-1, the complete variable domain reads EPEVTQTPSHQVTQMGQEVILRCVPISNHLYFYWYRQILGQKVEFLVSFYNNEISEKSEIFDDQFSVERPDGSNFTLKIRSTKLEDSAMYFCASSHRTNEQFFGPGTRLTVL.

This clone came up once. CDR3: CAISAGMNTEAFF. The CDR3 DNA reads TGTGCCATCAGTGCAGGGATGAACACTGAAGCTTTCTTT. The chain employs TRBV10-3 and TRBJ1-1, with D possibly matching TRBD1 (5 bases). CDR1 and CDR2 (germline): ENHRY, SYGVKD. The CDR3 has 13 amino acids. Trimming left V 4 bases short and J 0 bases short, with 6 bases between.

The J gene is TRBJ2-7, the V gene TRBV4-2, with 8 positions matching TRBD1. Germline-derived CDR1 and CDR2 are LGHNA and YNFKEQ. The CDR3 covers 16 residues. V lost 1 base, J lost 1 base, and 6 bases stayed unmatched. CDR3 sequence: CASSQAERQGSYEQYF. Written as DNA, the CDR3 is TGTGCCAGCAGCCAAGCGGAGAGACAGGGGTCCTACGAGCAGTACTTC.

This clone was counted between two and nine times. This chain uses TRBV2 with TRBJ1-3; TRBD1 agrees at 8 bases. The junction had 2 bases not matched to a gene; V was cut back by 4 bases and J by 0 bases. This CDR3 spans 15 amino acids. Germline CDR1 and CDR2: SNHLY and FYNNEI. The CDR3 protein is CASSGTGISGNTIYF. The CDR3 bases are TGTGCCAGCAGTGGGACAGGGATCTCTGGAAACACCATATATTTT. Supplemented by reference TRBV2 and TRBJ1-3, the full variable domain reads EPEVTQTPSHQVTQMGQEVILRCVPISNHLYFYWYRQILGQKVEFLVSFYNNEISEKSEIFDDQFSVERPDGSNFTLKIRSTKLEDSAMYFCASSGTGISGNTIYFGEGSWLTVV.

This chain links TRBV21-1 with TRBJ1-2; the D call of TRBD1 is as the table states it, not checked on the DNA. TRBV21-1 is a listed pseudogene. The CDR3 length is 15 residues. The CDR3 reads CASSKIPGQRYGYTF. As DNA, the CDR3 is TGTGCCAGCAGCAAGATCCCGGGACAGAGATATGGCTACACCTTC.

The CDR3 spells CASSSEPRDRKRRAFF. CDR3 coding DNA: TGTGCCAGCAGTTCCGAACCCCGGGACAGAAAACGAAGAGCTTTCTTT. The chain couples TRBV27 to TRBJ1-1; 7 nucleotides align to TRBD1. Germline assignment: CDR1 MNHEY and CDR2 SMNVEV (reference sequence). There are 16 residues in the CDR3. After removal of 4 bases from V and 10 bases from J, the junction contained 18 bases not matched to a gene.

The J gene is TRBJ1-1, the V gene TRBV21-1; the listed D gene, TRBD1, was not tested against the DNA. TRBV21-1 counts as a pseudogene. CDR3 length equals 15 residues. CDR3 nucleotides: TGTGCCAGCAGTTCCAGACAGGGGAAAAAGGCTGAAGCTTTCTTT. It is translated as CASSSRQGKKAEAFF.

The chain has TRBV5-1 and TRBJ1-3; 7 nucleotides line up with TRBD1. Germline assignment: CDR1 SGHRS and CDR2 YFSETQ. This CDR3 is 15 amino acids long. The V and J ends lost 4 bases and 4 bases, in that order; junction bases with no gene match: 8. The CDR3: CASSPGQRLGNTIYF. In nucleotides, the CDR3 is TGCGCCAGCAGCCCGGGACAGCGGCTAGGAAACACCATATATTTT.

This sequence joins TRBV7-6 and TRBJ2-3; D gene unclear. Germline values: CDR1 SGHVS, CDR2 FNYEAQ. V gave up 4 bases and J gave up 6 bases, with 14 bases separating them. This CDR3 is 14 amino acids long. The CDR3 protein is CASSWSQIADTQYF. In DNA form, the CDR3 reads TGTGCCAGCAGCTGGTCTCAGATAGCTGATACGCAGTATTTT.

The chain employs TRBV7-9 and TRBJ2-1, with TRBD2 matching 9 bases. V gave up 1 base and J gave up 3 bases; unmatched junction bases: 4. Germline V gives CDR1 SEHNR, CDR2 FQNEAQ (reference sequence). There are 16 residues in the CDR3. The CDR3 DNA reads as TGTGCCAGCAGCTTAGGGGCTAGCGGGAACTACAATGAGCAGTTCTTC. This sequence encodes CASSLGASGNYNEQFF.

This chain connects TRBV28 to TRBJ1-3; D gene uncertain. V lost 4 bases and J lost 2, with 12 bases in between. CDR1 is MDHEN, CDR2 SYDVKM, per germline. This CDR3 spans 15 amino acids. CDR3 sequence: CASSSYSNAGNTIYF. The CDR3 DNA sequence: TGTGCCAGCAGTTCATACAGTAACGCTGGAAACACCATATATTTT.

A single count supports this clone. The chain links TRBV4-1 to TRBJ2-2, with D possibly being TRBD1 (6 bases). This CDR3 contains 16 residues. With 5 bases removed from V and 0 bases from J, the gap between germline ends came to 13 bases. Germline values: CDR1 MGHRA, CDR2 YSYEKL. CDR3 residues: CASSRAEGANTGELFF. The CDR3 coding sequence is TGCGCCAGCAGCAGGGCAGAGGGGGCGAACACCGGGGAGCTGTTTTTT.

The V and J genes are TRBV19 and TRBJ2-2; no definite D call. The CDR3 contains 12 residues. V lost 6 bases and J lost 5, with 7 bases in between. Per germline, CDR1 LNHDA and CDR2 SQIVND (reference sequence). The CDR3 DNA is TGTGCCAGTAGACGACTTACCGGGGAGCTGTTTTTT. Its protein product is CASRRLTGELFF.

CDR3 bases: TGTGCCAGCAGCTCGGACAGGAACACCGGGGAGCTGTTTTTT. Translating gives CASSSDRNTGELFF. V usage is TRBV6-5 and J usage is TRBJ2-2, with D perhaps matching TRBD1 (6 bases). The germline gives CDR1 MNHEY, CDR2 SVGAGI. V lost 6 bases and J lost 1, with 9 bases in between. This CDR3 contains 14 residues.

The CDR3, as DNA: TGTGCCAGCAGTCCACGACAGAATTCACCCGAAGCTTTCTTT. Translating it yields CASSPRQNSPEAFF. The chain is built from TRBV6-6 and TRBJ1-1; TRBD1 is a possible D gene (5 bases). This CDR3 spans 14 amino acids. V lost 5 bases and J 8 bases, leaving 18 bases between the germline ends. In germline, CDR1 is MNHNY, CDR2 SVGAGI (reference sequence).

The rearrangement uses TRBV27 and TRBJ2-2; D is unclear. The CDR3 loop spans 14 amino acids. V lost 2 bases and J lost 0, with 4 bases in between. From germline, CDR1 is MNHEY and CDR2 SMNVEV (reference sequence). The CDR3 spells CASSLISNTGELFF. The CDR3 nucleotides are TGTGCCAGCAGTTTAATATCGAACACCGGGGAGCTGTTTTTT.

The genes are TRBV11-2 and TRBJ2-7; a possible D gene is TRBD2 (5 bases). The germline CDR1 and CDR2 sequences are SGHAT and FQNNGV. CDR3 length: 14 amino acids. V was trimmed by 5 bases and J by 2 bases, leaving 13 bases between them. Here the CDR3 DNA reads TGTGCCAGCAGCCCCGCTAGCTTAACCTACGAGCAGTACTTC. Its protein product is CASSPASLTYEQYF.

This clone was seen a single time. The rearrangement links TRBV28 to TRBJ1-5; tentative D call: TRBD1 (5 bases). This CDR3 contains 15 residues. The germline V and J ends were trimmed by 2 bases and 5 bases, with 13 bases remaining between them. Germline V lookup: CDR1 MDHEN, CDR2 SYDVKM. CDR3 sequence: CASSLNIPGDQPQHF. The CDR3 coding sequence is TGTGCCAGCAGTTTAAACATCCCGGGGGATCAGCCCCAGCATTTT.

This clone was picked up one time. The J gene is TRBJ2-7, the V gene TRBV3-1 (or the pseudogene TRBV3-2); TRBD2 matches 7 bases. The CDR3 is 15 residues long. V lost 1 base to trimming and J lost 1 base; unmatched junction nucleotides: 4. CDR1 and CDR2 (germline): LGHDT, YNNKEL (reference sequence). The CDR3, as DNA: TGTGCCAGCAGCCAAGGGGCGGGAGCATCCTACGAGCAGTACTTC. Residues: CASSQGAGASYEQYF.

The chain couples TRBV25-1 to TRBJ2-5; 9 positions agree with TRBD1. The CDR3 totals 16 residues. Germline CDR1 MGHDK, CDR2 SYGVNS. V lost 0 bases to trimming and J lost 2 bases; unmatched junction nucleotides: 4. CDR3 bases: TGTGCCAGCAGTGAATATGGGGGGACAGGGCAAGAGACCCAGTACTTC. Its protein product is CASSEYGGTGQETQYF.

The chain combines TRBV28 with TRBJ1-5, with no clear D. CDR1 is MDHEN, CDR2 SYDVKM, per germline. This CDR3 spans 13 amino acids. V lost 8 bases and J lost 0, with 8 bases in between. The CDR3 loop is CASSTYSNQPQHF. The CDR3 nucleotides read TGTGCCAGCTCCACCTATAGCAATCAGCCCCAGCATTTT.

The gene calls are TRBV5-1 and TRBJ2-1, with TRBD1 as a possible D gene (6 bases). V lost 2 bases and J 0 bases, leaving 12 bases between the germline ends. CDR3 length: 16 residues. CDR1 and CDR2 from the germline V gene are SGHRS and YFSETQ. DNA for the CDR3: TGCGCCAGCAGCTTCGTTAGGGGGAACTCCTACAATGAGCAGTTCTTC. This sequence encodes CASSFVRGNSYNEQFF.

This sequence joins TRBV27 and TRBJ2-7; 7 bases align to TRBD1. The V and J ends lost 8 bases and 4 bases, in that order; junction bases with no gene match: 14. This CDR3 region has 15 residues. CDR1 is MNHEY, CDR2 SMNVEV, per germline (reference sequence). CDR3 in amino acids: CASRTLRGRGYEQYF. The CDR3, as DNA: TGTGCCAGCCGAACCCTAAGGGGGCGCGGGTACGAGCAGTACTTC.

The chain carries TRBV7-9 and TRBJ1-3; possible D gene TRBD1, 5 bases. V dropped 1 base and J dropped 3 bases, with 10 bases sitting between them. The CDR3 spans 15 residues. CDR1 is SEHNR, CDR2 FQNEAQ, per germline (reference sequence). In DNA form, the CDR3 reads TGTGCCAGCAGCTTAGGGGGACTCAGTGGAAACACCATATATTTT. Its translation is CASSLGGLSGNTIYF.

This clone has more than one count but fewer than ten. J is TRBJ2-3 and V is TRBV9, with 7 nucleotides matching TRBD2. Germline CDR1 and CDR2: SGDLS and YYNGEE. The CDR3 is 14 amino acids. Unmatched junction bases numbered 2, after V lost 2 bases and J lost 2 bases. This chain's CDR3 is CASSVREDTDTQYF. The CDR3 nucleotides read TGTGCCAGCAGCGTCCGGGAGGACACAGATACGCAGTATTTT.

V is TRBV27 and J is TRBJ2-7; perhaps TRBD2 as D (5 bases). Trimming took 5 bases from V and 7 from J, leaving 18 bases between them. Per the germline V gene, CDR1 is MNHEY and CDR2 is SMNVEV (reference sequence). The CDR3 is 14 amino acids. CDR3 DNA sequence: TGTGCCAGCAGTGCGGGCCCTCTCCTCGGAGAGCAGTACTTC. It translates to CASSAGPLLGEQYF.